The rows below give T cell receptor beta chains drawn from one sample of a study of blood T cell repertoires in COVID-19. Some clones are missing from TCRdb's copy, which holds only in-frame ones; the method was immunoSEQ multiplex PCR. The sample records tens of thousands of clones, approximately 90% being singletons. The sample comprised peripheral blood. These receptors came from a man aged 30 to 45 with active or convalescent COVID-19. Each CDR3 is given with its conserved first and last residue. D genes are given only for firm matches. For some rows the clone size is stated as once, few or many, or as a class when expanded; others skip it.

CDR3 | DNA | J | size | D | V
CASSLAWGGVVQETQYF | TGTGCCAGCAGCTTGGCCTGGGGAGGGGTCGTCCAAGAGACCCAGTACTTC | TRBJ2-5 | NA | TRBD2 | TRBV5-6
CASSYTQGLAGLTDTQYF | TGTGCCAGCAGTTACACCCAAGGACTAGCGGGACTCACAGATACGCAGTATTTT | TRBJ2-3 | NA | TRBD2 | TRBV6-2/TRBV6-3
CASSASGGEKLFF | TGTGCCAGTAGCGCCAGCGGGGGCGAAAAACTGTTTTTT | TRBJ1-4 | once | NA | TRBV19
CASSLSTEGNTIYF | TGTGCCAGCTCACTTTCAACAGAGGGAAACACCATATATTTT | TRBJ1-3 | NA | NA | TRBV18
CASSSPPPGGNTEAFF | TGTGCCAGCAGTTCCCCACCGCCGGGGGGGAACACTGAAGCTTTCTTT | TRBJ1-1 | NA | NA | TRBV7-2
CASSEAAGDWNQPQHF | TGTGCCAGCAGTGAAGCAGCGGGAGACTGGAATCAGCCCCAGCATTTT | TRBJ1-5 | NA | NA | TRBV6-1
CASSYRENEQFF | TGTGCCAGCAGTTACCGGGAGAATGAGCAGTTCTTC | TRBJ2-1 | NA | NA | TRBV6-2/TRBV6-3
CASSRQGSNTGELFF | TGTGCCAGCAGCAGACAGGGGTCGAACACCGGGGAGCTGTTTTTT | TRBJ2-2 | once | TRBD1 | TRBV7-3
CASSEPGISNQPQHF | TGTGCCAGCAGTGAACCAGGGATCAGCAATCAGCCCCAGCATTTT | TRBJ1-5 | NA | NA | TRBV6-1
CASRRTGGSNQPQHF | TGTGCCAGCAGAAGGACAGGGGGTAGCAATCAGCCCCAGCATTTT | TRBJ1-5 | NA | TRBD1 | TRBV6-5
CAIKRRVSTDTQYF | TGTGCCATCAAACGCCGAGTAAGCACAGATACGCAGTATTTT | TRBJ2-3 | NA | NA | TRBV27
CASSRLIGTDTQYF | TGTGCCAGCAGTCGGCTGATCGGGACAGATACGCAGTATTTT | TRBJ2-3 | NA | NA | TRBV27
CASSQAPSGGPAYF | TGTGCCAGCAGCCAAGCCCCTAGCGGGGGGCCGGCGTACTTC | TRBJ2-5 | NA | TRBD2 | TRBV3-1/TRBV3-2
CASSLYFFGGHNEQFF | TGTGCCAGCAGCCTCTACTTCTTCGGGGGGCACAATGAGCAGTTCTTC | TRBJ2-1 | NA | NA | TRBV3-1/TRBV3-2
CASSGRGARENYGYTF | TGTGCCAGCTCTGGGCGGGGGGCGAGGGAGAACTATGGCTACACCTTC | TRBJ1-2 | NA | NA | TRBV3-1/TRBV3-2
CASSYSSRGVGSPLHF | TGTGCCAGCAGTTACTCGAGCCGGGGTGTGGGTTCACCCCTCCACTTT | TRBJ1-6 | NA | NA | TRBV6-5
CASSYTGQGAEQYF | TGTGCCAGCAGTTACACCGGACAGGGGGCTGAGCAGTACTTC | TRBJ2-7 | NA | TRBD1 | TRBV6-5
CASSVGPQVSYEQYF | TGTGCCAGCAGCGTGGGTCCGCAGGTCTCCTACGAGCAGTACTTC | TRBJ2-7 | NA | NA | TRBV9
CASSPSGGVPRSYEQYF | TGCGCCAGCAGCCCTAGCGGGGGGGTCCCTCGCTCCTACGAGCAGTACTTC | TRBJ2-7 | NA | TRBD2 | TRBV5-1
CASSVTVSGNTIYF | TGTGCCAGTAGTGTGACAGTCTCTGGAAACACCATATATTTT | TRBJ1-3 | few | NA | TRBV19
CASSVRQATNEKLFF | TGTGCCAGCAGTGTACGACAGGCAACTAATGAAAAACTGTTTTTT | TRBJ1-4 | NA | NA | TRBV2
CASSMGQGVHEQYF | TGTGCCAGCAGCATGGGACAGGGGGTCCACGAGCAGTACTTC | TRBJ2-7 | few | TRBD1 | TRBV5-4